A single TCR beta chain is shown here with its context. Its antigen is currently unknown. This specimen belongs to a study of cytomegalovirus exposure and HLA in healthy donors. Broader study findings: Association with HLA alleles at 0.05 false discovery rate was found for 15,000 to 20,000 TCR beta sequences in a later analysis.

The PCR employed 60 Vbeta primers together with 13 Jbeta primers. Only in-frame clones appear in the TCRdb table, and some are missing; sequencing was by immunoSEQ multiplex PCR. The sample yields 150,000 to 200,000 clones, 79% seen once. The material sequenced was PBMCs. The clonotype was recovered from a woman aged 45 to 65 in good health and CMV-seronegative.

In DNA, the CDR3 is TGTGCCAGCAGTCCCCTTACAATCAATAGCAATCAGCCCCAGCATTTT. This encodes CASSPLTINSNQPQHF. The genes are TRBV28 and TRBJ1-5, with D unclear. Germline lookup yields CDR1 MDHEN and CDR2 SYDVKM. Between the trimmed V and J ends, which lost 5 bases and 0 bases, there was a span of 14 bases. The CDR3 has 16 amino acids.